This T cell receptor (beta chain) was sequenced in a study of T cell responses to AZD1222 COVID-19 vaccine (dated by TCRdb to about 2021). For context, the study as a whole: TCR sequencing covered fewer than 250 trial participants: 200 to 210 given two doses of AZD1222 and 26 given two doses of MenACWY control vaccine. Enrollment into the trials was organized by age into subgroups of 18-55, 56-69 and 70-plus years, and those subgroups contained roughly 140, 27 and 60 TCR-sequenced participants, respectively. Summary of the overall study and its limitations: Nearly half of unique spike-specific TCRs reportedly recognized epitopes outside regions mutated in the B.1.351 and B.1.1.7 variants. No day 14 peak-response samples were available, so repertoires were characterized only after the peak T cell response. Spike-specific TCR breadth and depth rose significantly after two AZD1222 doses compared with day 0 and with MenACWY recipients. Most participants were white British and females outnumbered males, and the authors suggested that clonal diversity may have been underestimated. Conclusions about previously exposed vaccinees are limited because only six or seven AZD1222 recipients were SARS-CoV-2 seropositive at baseline. The vaccine-associated CD4 TCRs covered the entire spike protein, and the dominant responses fell in regions 160-218 and 743-854. The 56-69-year group was small, and its depth increase did not reach significance, likely because of low power.

The CDR3 regions of human TCRbeta chains were subjected to immunosequencing. As for the authors' bioinformatics: TCRs in the repertoires were matched against a reference library of SARS-CoV-2-specific TCRs that had been generated with the MIRA antigen-specificity platform. Breadth was defined as the fraction of unique TCRs that were SARS-CoV-2-associated. Depth was defined as the fraction of total T cells that were SARS-CoV-2-associated. Using the MIRA data, each spike-specific TCR was mapped to the spike region that the TCR reacts to and placed in a CD4 or CD8 class. Log10-transformed breadth and depth values were compared by one-way ANOVA with Sidak's multiple comparisons tests. The table comes from immuneACCESS by way of TCRdb, which keeps in-frame sequences with V and J called. Part of the clones is missing from these tables; in studies checked, under half for an unresolved V gene and the rest for unknown reasons. V, J and clone size are those of that table, while D and trimming were read from the DNA. This sample gives approximately 88,000 clones in total; around nine tenths of them show up just once. In total, the top ten clones hold roughly 5.1% of the sample.

The sample holds one count of this clone. What this receptor recognizes is not known. No clone much larger than this one lies a single base away; base qualities are absent. What the time point label conveys for this sample: about 28 days (+/-7) after the second vaccine dose. AZD1222 recipients whose second dose came at about 4 weeks and those whose second dose came at about 12 weeks were combined into one group, since spike-specific TCR depth and breadth did not differ between the two schedules. Vaccinee samples were obtained from the UK trials COV001 and COV002, which included a single-blind randomized controlled phase 2/3 trial of AZD1222 (ChAdOx1 nCoV-19) in healthy adults. Trial participant PBMC samples were collected at day 0 and day 28 after the second dose for TCRbeta chain sequencing. Material: peripheral blood, obtained 28 days after the second AZD1222 dose. The sequence came from an adult who received the AZD1222 COVID-19 vaccine.

CDR3 protein: CASSREDLSEKLFF. The base sequence is TGCGCCAGCAGCCGAGAGGACCTTTCGGAAAAACTGTTTTTT. The chain joins TRBV4-1 to TRBJ1-4, with no confident D gene call. The CDR3 holds 14 amino acids from the cysteine to the phenylalanine. The entry retains the CDR3 DNA only, 42 bases that are in frame from base 1. CDR1 and CDR2, looked up from the germline V gene, are MGHRA and YSYEKL. V loses 4 bases, J loses 8 bases, and the germline ends lie 14 bases apart.